This TCR beta chain appears in the sequencing data of a study of cytomegalovirus exposure and HLA in healthy donors. Germline CDR1 SGHTA, CDR2 FQGNSA. Trimming left V 1 base short and J 8 bases short, with 8 bases between. The CDR3 contains 13 residues. Overall study results and limits: One variant, a missense change in DCLRE1C, was linked in a later analysis to TCR beta V- and J-gene trimming. Versus the 666-donor mean, an Asian-associated ancestry cluster reportedly showed fewer N-insertions in a later analysis.

Both 60 Vbeta primers and 13 Jbeta primers went into the PCR. In the source study's methods: Roughly 80 million unique TCR beta chains, roughly 11 million shared, were counted in a later analysis. Assay: immunoSEQ multiplex PCR; the TCRdb copy retains only in-frame clones and omits some. V and J calls and clone size are those listed in that table; D and trimming were worked out from the DNA. There are roughly 54,000 clones in the sample; roughly four fifths occur only once, and about 3.1% lies in the top ten. It was healthy bone marrow donors who served as donors. This clone is a singleton in its sample. Its specificity is not known.

Sequenced material: PBMCs. The rearrangement joins TRBV7-2 to TRBJ1-4; D unresolved. The receptor's source is a middle-aged man in good health and CMV-seronegative. The CDR3 DNA reads TGTGCCAGCAGCTTAGGAACGCGGGAAAAACTGTTTTTT. Protein: CASSLGTREKLFF.